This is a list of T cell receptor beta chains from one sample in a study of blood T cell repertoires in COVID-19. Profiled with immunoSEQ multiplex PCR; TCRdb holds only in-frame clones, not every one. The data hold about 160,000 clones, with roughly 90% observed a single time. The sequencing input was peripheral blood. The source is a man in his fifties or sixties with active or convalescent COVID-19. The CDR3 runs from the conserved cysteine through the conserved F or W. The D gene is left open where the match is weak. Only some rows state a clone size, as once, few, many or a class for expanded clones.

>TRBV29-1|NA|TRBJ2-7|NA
TGCAGCGTTCTCAGGGTGGGAGAGCAGTACTTC
CSVLRVGEQYF
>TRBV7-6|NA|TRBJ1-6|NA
TGTGCCAGCAGCTTAGTGAATCCTGGCGACAGCTTAAATTCACCCCTCCACTTT
CASSLVNPGDSLNSPLHF
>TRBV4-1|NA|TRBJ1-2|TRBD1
TGCGCCAGCAGCCAAGATACAGGGGAACTCGGCTACACCTTC
CASSQDTGELGYTF
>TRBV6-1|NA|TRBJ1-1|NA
TGTGCCAGCAGTGATCCCCACAGGGAAGGCACTGAAGCTTTCTTT
CASSDPHREGTEAFF
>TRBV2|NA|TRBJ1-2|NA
TGTGCCAGCAGGATCGACAGCTCCTATGGCTACACCTTC
CASRIDSSYGYTF
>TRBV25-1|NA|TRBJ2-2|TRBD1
TGTGCCAGCAGTGGACACAGGGGTCTTTACACCGGGGAGCTGTTTTTT
CASSGHRGLYTGELFF
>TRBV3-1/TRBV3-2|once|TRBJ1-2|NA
TGTGCCAGCAGCCAAGAAGTACAGAGTTATGGCTACACCTTC
CASSQEVQSYGYTF
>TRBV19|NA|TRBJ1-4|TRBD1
TGTGCCAGTAGCCAGGAGACAGGGGACGAAAAACTGTTTTTT
CASSQETGDEKLFF
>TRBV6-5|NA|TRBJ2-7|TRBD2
TGTGCCAGCAGTTATTCTAAGTCGGGGGGCTACGAGCAGTACTTC
CASSYSKSGGYEQYF
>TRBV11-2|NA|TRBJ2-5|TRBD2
TGTGCCAGCAGCTTACCACTAGCGGGAGTGGGAGAGACCCAGTACTTC
CASSLPLAGVGETQYF
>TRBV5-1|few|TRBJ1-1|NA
TGCGCCAGCAAGACTACAAAGAACACTGAAGCTTTCTTT
CASKTTKNTEAFF
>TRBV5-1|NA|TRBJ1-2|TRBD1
TGCGCCAGCAGCTTGTTTACAGGGGGCGCAAACTATGGCTACACCTTC
CASSLFTGGANYGYTF
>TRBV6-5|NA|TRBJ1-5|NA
TGTGCCAGCAGACAATCAACAGGATTCAATCAGCCCCAGCATTTT
CASRQSTGFNQPQHF
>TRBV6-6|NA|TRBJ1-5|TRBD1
TGTGCCAGCAGTCGTGAGGGACAGGGTGGGGTTCAGCCCCAGCATTTT
CASSREGQGGVQPQHF